This T cell receptor beta chain was profiled in a study of beta chain features in type 1 diabetes. As for the study in general: Age and gender were similar between patients and healthy donors, as were cell yields. The study, taken as a whole, reports: Patients with type 1 diabetes carried fewer insertions and had more deletions at their VDJ junctions. Researchers report that Type 1 diabetes patients had moderately but significantly shorter TCRB CDR3s across all four CD4+ subsets. Researchers cautioned that cDNA sequencing could over-represent cells with high TCR expression.

CDR3 size: 14 residues. V dropped 1 base and J dropped 4 bases, with 5 bases sitting between them. Germline CDR1 and CDR2: SGHAT and FQNNGV. The isolated RNA, all of it, was reverse transcribed, so expressed TCRB transcripts were what got sequenced. Sequenced by immunoSEQ multiplex PCR; TCRdb stores in-frame clones only, minus some. This sample has more than 100,000 clones; 7.5% to 9.5% occur once, and the top ten carry over 0.6%. The authors sorted CD4+ naive, central memory, regulatory and stem cell-like memory cells via CD45RO/CCR7/CD25/CD127/CD95/CD27. In regard to this clone: Its antigen is unknown.

The V call is TRBV11-2, the J call TRBJ1-6; D ambiguous. The sequence was collected from a man under 40 with type 1 diabetes. The specimen was central memory CD4+ T cells from blood. The DNA of the CDR3 is TGTGCCAGCAGCTTAGGGCAGTATAATTCACCCCTCCACTTT. Its protein product is CASSLGQYNSPLHF.